These 6 T cell receptor beta chains came from one sample sequenced in a study of CDR3 diversity in severe acne. MiXCR, applied by TCRdb to the PCR reads, yields one record per CDR3 protein. This table holds about 100,000 distinct CDR3 sequences, roughly 51% found once. The sequencing input was blood. The receptors were sampled from a male donor with acne.

A remark on this clonotype: Sequence at one end of the junction differs from germline and may be a read error. V is TRBV10-3 and J is TRBJ2-7, with a tentative D call TRBD1 (5 bases). CDR3 length equals 14 residues. In germline, CDR1 is ENHRY, CDR2 SYGVKD. For the CDR3, the DNA is TGTGCCAGCAGCAGCAGGGCTCCTCTCTACGAGCAGTGCTTC. Its protein is CASSSRAPLYEQCF.

The DNA for the CDR3 is TGCAGTGGGGCTAGGACTAGCGGAGCATACGAGCAGTACTTC. Protein product: CSGARTSGAYEQYF. The chain couples TRBV20-1 to TRBJ2-7; 10 nucleotides match TRBD2. Germline CDR1 is DFQATT and CDR2 is SNEGSKA (reference sequence). Germline trimming cut 7 bases from V and 4 bases from J; bases unmatched to any gene: 10. This CDR3 comprises 14 residues.

This clonotype was counted ten times or more. The chain combines TRBV15 with TRBJ2-7; 9 positions match TRBD1. Germline V lookup: CDR1 LNHNV, CDR2 YYDKDF (reference sequence). The CDR3 runs to 18 residues. Trimming cost V 1 base and J 1 base; bases outside gene matches: 11. The CDR3 loop is CATSRGTDRGERSYEQYV. The CDR3 region has the DNA TGTGCCACCAGCAGAGGAACGGACAGGGGTGAGAGGTCCTACGAGCAGTACGTC.

The gene calls are TRBV20-1 and TRBJ2-7; 10 nucleotides match TRBD2. The CDR3 totals 17 residues. The V gene end was trimmed by 0 bases and the J gene end by 3 bases; junction bases not matched to a gene: 11. Looked up from germline, CDR1 is DFQATT and CDR2 is SNEGSKA (reference sequence). The CDR3 reads CSARDVTSGTGYYEQYF. The CDR3 nucleotides are TGCAGTGCTAGAGATGTAACTAGCGGGACAGGCTACTACGAGCAGTACTTC.

Concerning this clonotype: Since a much larger clone is just one base distant, this may be a read error. The chain has TRBV7-2 and TRBJ1-3; unclear D gene. CDR1 is SGHTA, CDR2 FQGNSA, per germline. The CDR3 extends over 15 amino acids. CDR3 in amino acids: CASSLGPNTGDTIYF. The CDR3 DNA reads TGTGCCAGCAGCTTAGGGCCGAATACTGGAGACACCATATATTTT.

This clonotype was observed at least ten times. The chain combines TRBV20-1 with TRBJ1-6; 7 bases agree with TRBD1. This CDR3 is 16 amino acids long. Germline-derived CDR1 and CDR2 are DFQATT and SNEGSKA (reference sequence). V was clipped by 0 bases and J by 2 bases; unmatched bases: 4. CDR3 DNA: TGCAGTGCTAGAGAGCCGGGACAGCCCTATAATTCACCCCTCCACTTT. As protein: CSAREPGQPYNSPLHF.